Presented here are 32 T cell receptor beta chains from one specimen sequenced in a study of neurological immune-mediated disorders. From the 5' RACE reads, TCRdb called clonotypes with MiXCR, one entry per CDR3 protein. The data hold 25,000 to 30,000 distinct CDR3 sequences, with 20% to 25% observed a single time. Sample: CD4+ T cells from blood. The source is a man aged 50 or older with HTLV-1-associated myelopathy (HAM/TSP).

This clonotype was recorded many times. This CDR3 is CASSPTDRGQKPQHF. CDR3 nucleotides: TGTGCCAGCAGCCCCACGGACAGGGGCCAAAAGCCCCAGCATTTT. The chain joins TRBV9 to TRBJ1-5; 9 bases fit TRBD1. Germline CDR1 is SGDLS and CDR2 is YYNGEE. The CDR3 spans 15 residues. Trimming took 4 bases from V and 8 from J; bases not matched to a gene: 10.

The chain has TRBV9 and TRBJ2-5, with D maybe TRBD1 (5 bases). This CDR3 is built from 12 residues. Trimming left V 4 bases short and J 5 bases short, with 9 bases between. Germline loops: CDR1 SGDLS, CDR2 YYNGEE. CDR3 protein: CASSPQGETQYF. The CDR3 DNA is TGTGCCAGCAGCCCCCAGGGTGAGACCCAGTACTTC.

The rearrangement links TRBV10-3 to TRBJ2-7, with D possibly TRBD1 on 6 matching bases. CDR3 length equals 13 residues. Germline values: CDR1 ENHRY, CDR2 SYGVKD. V lost 4 bases, J lost 5 bases, and 12 bases lay in between. CDR3 loop: CAISGSRGDEQYF. The CDR3 DNA follows: TGTGCCATCAGTGGTAGCAGGGGCGACGAGCAGTACTTC.

The rearrangement links TRBV6-6 to TRBJ1-1, with D possibly TRBD1 on 6 matching bases. Germline-derived CDR1 and CDR2 are MNHNY and SVGAGI (reference sequence). The CDR3 extends over 12 amino acids. Trimming shortened V by 5 bases and J by 6 bases, and 10 bases separated the two germline ends. CDR3 loop: CASSGTRAEAFF. In nucleotides, the CDR3 is TGTGCCAGCAGTGGGACACGCGCTGAAGCTTTCTTT.

This clonotype was observed many times. This chain joins TRBV20-1 and TRBJ2-5, with D perhaps matching TRBD2 (10 bases). V was trimmed by 7 bases and J by 1 base, leaving 28 bases between them. CDR1 is DFQATT and CDR2 is SNEGSKA in the germline V gene (reference sequence). This CDR3 is built from 18 residues. The CDR3 loop is CSVAPRDREREGQETQYF. The DNA for the CDR3 is TGCAGTGTTGCGCCCCGGGACAGGGAGCGGGAGGGCCAAGAGACCCAGTACTTC.

This clonotype came up many times. J is TRBJ1-1 and V is TRBV12-3 or TRBV12-4; 9 bases align to TRBD1. The ends lost 5 bases at V and 0 bases at J; junction bases unmatched: 7. CDR3 size: 16 residues. The CDR3 sequence: CASSPGQGIMNTEAFF. As DNA, the CDR3 is TGTGCCAGCAGTCCTGGACAGGGGATAATGAACACTGAAGCTTTCTTT.

This clonotype was found many times. Sequence at one end of the junction differs from germline and may be a read error. V is TRBV6-1 and J is TRBJ1-4; possibly TRBD1 for D (5 bases). This CDR3 region has 11 residues. Germline CDR1 is MNHNS and CDR2 is SASEGT. The CDR3 DNA sequence: TGTGCCAGCAGTGGGCCCCGGGGGTCCGGTTTT. This translates into CASSGPRGSGF.

This clonotype came up many times. The rearrangement links TRBV5-5 to TRBJ2-7, with D possibly matching TRBD1 (6 bases). From germline, CDR1 is SGHKS and CDR2 YYEKEE (reference sequence). V lost 0 bases and J lost 3, with 13 bases in between. This CDR3 has 15 amino acids. The CDR3 reads CASSLGPGDVYEQYF. Written as DNA, the CDR3 is TGTGCCAGCAGCTTGGGGCCAGGGGACGTCTACGAGCAGTACTTC.

This clonotype was recorded many times. The chain uses TRBV10-3 and TRBJ2-1; TRBD2 aligns across 11 bases. Germline V gene data show CDR1 as ENHRY and CDR2 as SYGVKD. V lost 0 bases to trimming and J lost 6 bases; unmatched junction nucleotides: 4. This CDR3 is built from 16 residues. The CDR3 DNA is TGTGCCATCAGTGAGTCCTCCCTAGCGGGGGGCAATGAGCAGTTCTTC. Translating it yields CAISESSLAGGNEQFF.

This clonotype was observed many times. The gene calls are TRBV7-2 and TRBJ1-3, with 7 bases lining up with TRBD1. This CDR3 has 17 amino acids. The germline V gene has CDR1 SGHTA and CDR2 FQGNSA. The junction had 9 bases not matched to a gene; V was cut back by 0 bases and J by 4 bases. The CDR3 DNA reads as TGTGCCAGCAGCTTAGCCCCGGGACAGTCGAAAGGAAACACCATATATTTT. It yields the protein CASSLAPGQSKGNTIYF. Combining the CDR3 with reference TRBV7-2 and TRBJ1-3 gives the whole variable domain GAGVSQSPSNKVTEKGKDVELRCDPISGHTALYWYRQSLGQGLEFLIYFQGNSAPDKSGLPSDRFSAERTGGSVSTLTIQRTQQEDSAVYLCASSLAPGQSKGNTIYFGEGSWLTVV.

This clonotype was detected ten times or more. This chain links TRBV6-1 with TRBJ1-2, with D unclear. The ends were cut back, 1 base at V and 7 bases at J, with 10 bases in the middle. From germline, CDR1 is MNHNS and CDR2 SASEGT. This CDR3 has 13 amino acids. The CDR3: CASSEDRVRGYTF. In nucleotides, the CDR3 is TGTGCCAGCAGTGAAGATAGGGTACGTGGCTACACCTTC.

Many counts were recorded for this clonotype. The chain joins TRBV11-2 to TRBJ1-5; a weak D match, TRBD1 (6 bases). The V and J ends lost 1 base and 4 bases respectively, with 11 bases between them. Germline loops: CDR1 SGHAT, CDR2 FQNNGV. This CDR3 spans 15 amino acids. Here the CDR3 reads CASSLGQGRNQPQHF. The DNA of the CDR3 is TGTGCCAGCAGCTTAGGGCAGGGGAGAAATCAGCCCCAGCATTTT. The entire variable domain, with the rest obtained from reference TRBV11-2 and TRBJ1-5, is as follows: EAGVAQSPRYKIIEKRQSVAFWCNPISGHATLYWYQQILGQGPKLLIQFQNNGVVDDSQLPKDRFSAERLKGVDSTLKIQPAKLEDSAVYLCASSLGQGRNQPQHFGDGTRLSIL.

The DNA for the CDR3 is TGTGCCAGCAGTTACAGGGGGCGAACCTACGAGCAGTACTTC. Its protein product is CASSYRGRTYEQYF. The rearrangement uses TRBV6-5 and TRBJ2-7; 7 nucleotides line up with TRBD1. The CDR3 contains 14 residues. V lost 2 bases, J lost 2 bases, and 3 bases stayed unmatched. CDR1 and CDR2 from the germline V gene are MNHEY and SVGAGI.

This clonotype was detected many times. J is TRBJ1-2 and V is TRBV18; TRBD1 matches at 7 bases. CDR3 length: 15 amino acids. Losses at the gene ends were 3 bases for V and 2 bases for J; bases not matched to a gene: 6. Germline CDR1 is KGHSH and CDR2 is LQKENI. The CDR3 loop is CASSPADRANYGYTF. The CDR3 DNA is TGTGCCAGCTCACCGGCCGACAGGGCGAACTATGGCTACACCTTC.

This clonotype came up many times. The rearrangement uses TRBV5-5 and TRBJ2-2, with 10 bases matching TRBD1. The CDR3 length is 16 residues. Germline CDR1 reads SGHKS; CDR2 reads YYEKEE (reference sequence). V trimming: 4 bases; J trimming: 1 base; junction bases outside the gene matches: 4. The chain's CDR3 is CASSLRTGGNTGELFF. CDR3 coding DNA: TGTGCCAGCAGCCTACGGACAGGGGGGAACACCGGGGAGCTGTTTTTT. The full variable domain, rest sourced from reference TRBV5-5 and TRBJ2-2, is DAGVTQSPTHLIKTRGQQVTLRCSPISGHKSVSWYQQVLGQGPQFIFQYYEKEERGRGNFPDRFSARQFPNYSSELNVNALLLGDSALYLCASSLRTGGNTGELFFGEGSRLTVL.

This clonotype occurred many times. V and J are TRBV21-1 and TRBJ2-1; the D call in the table, TRBD1, was not verified against the DNA. TRBV21-1 is tagged as a pseudogene. This CDR3 spans 14 amino acids. The CDR3 reads CASSRGQAGGEQFF. For the CDR3, the DNA is TGTGCCAGCAGCCGCGGACAGGCGGGGGGTGAGCAGTTCTTC.

This clonotype was picked up many times. The V call is TRBV20-1, the J call TRBJ2-3; D unclear. The V end was cut by 7 bases, the J end by 7 bases, with 12 bases between. This CDR3 spans 11 amino acids. Germline V gene lookup returns CDR1 DFQATT and CDR2 SNEGSKA (reference sequence). The CDR3 is CSGTTANTQYF. CDR3 nucleotide sequence: TGCAGTGGGACCACCGCTAATACGCAGTATTTT.

At least ten counts were recorded for this clonotype. The chain couples TRBV7-9 to TRBJ1-3, with D unresolved. This CDR3 is 14 amino acids long. Trimming cost V 3 bases and J 2 bases, with 8 bases left between them. The germline V gene has CDR1 SEHNR and CDR2 FQNEAQ (reference sequence). The CDR3 DNA reads as TGTGCCAGCAGCTTGATTCAGGCTGGAAACACCATATATTTT. Translated: CASSLIQAGNTIYF. The full variable domain, rest sourced from reference TRBV7-9 and TRBJ1-3, is DTGVSQNPRHKITKRGQNVTFRCDPISEHNRLYWYRQTLGQGPEFLTYFQNEAQLEKSRLLSDRFSAERPKGSFSTLEIQRTEQGDSAMYLCASSLIQAGNTIYFGEGSWLTVV.

In this sample, this clonotype turned up many times. The chain couples TRBV24-1 to TRBJ2-1, with TRBD1 as a possible D gene (6 bases). This CDR3 region has 16 residues. Per germline, CDR1 KGHDR and CDR2 SFDVKD. V lost 1 base to trimming and J lost 5 bases, with 14 bases between them. The CDR3 DNA follows: TGTGCCACCAGTGATTTAAAGACAGGAACCAACAATGAGCAGTTCTTC. This codes for CATSDLKTGTNNEQFF.

This clonotype was counted at least ten times. This chain uses TRBV5-1 with TRBJ2-1, with D tentatively TRBD1 (6 bases). V lost 0 bases and J lost 10, with 17 bases in between. Germline loops: CDR1 SGHRS, CDR2 YFSETQ. This CDR3 spans 15 amino acids. The CDR3 sequence: CASSLESGARQEQFF. Here the CDR3 DNA reads TGCGCCAGCAGCTTGGAGTCAGGGGCTCGCCAAGAGCAGTTCTTC.

This clonotype was seen at least ten times. J is TRBJ1-1 and V is TRBV29-1; D is ambiguous. V lost 5 bases, J lost 0 bases, and 25 bases lay in between. Germline V gene sequence: CDR1 SQVTM, CDR2 ANQGSEA. The CDR3 contains 18 residues. CDR3 region: CSVSSPVKKIPMNTEAFF. The CDR3 DNA reads TGCAGCGTTTCCTCTCCGGTGAAAAAAATACCCATGAACACTGAAGCTTTCTTT.

This clonotype was seen ten or more times. The J gene is TRBJ2-3, the V gene TRBV12-3 or TRBV12-4; D unclear. V was clipped by 5 bases and J by 5 bases, with 8 bases between them. The CDR3 spans 12 residues. CDR3 sequence: CASSLRKDTQYF. The DNA of the CDR3 is TGTGCCAGCAGTCTCAGGAAAGATACGCAGTATTTT.

V usage is TRBV6-5 and J usage is TRBJ1-1, with no clear D. This CDR3 has 13 residues. Per germline, CDR1 MNHEY and CDR2 SVGAGI. The germline V and J ends were trimmed by 5 bases and 1 base, with 8 bases remaining between them. The CDR3, as DNA: TGTGCCAGCAGTCTACACAAGAACACTGAAGCTTTCTTT. This sequence encodes CASSLHKNTEAFF.

The chain uses TRBV10-3 and TRBJ2-7; D is tentatively TRBD1 or TRBD2 (5 bases each). The length of the CDR3 is 14 residues. V shed 4 bases and J shed 0 bases, with 10 bases lying between them. Germline V gene sequence: CDR1 ENHRY, CDR2 SYGVKD. This CDR3 is CAISGGGSSYEQYF. CDR3 coding DNA: TGTGCCATCAGTGGTGGGGGTAGCTCCTACGAGCAGTACTTC.

The table lists this clonotype with many counts. This chain connects TRBV5-1 to TRBJ2-5; no reliable D call. Germline loops: CDR1 SGHRS, CDR2 YFSETQ. The CDR3 length is 12 residues. Trimming pared 5 bases from V and 2 bases from J, leaving 7 bases between. For the CDR3, the DNA is TGCGCCAGCAGGGGCCTACAAGAGACCCAGTACTTC. Its protein product is CASRGLQETQYF.

J is TRBJ1-2 and V is TRBV5-1, with 7 positions matching TRBD1. The CDR3 length is 16 residues. The junction had 10 bases not matched to a gene; V was cut back by 4 bases and J by 1 base. Germline loops: CDR1 SGHRS, CDR2 YFSETQ. CDR3 protein: CASSGRDSPFNYGYTF. Here the CDR3 DNA reads TGCGCCAGCAGCGGTCGGGACAGCCCATTTAACTATGGCTACACCTTC.

This clonotype occurred many times. The J gene is TRBJ2-1, the V gene TRBV5-1; a weak D match, TRBD2 (6 bases). Looked up from germline, CDR1 is SGHRS and CDR2 is YFSETQ. Trimming removed 0 bases at V and 8 bases at J, with 15 bases between. This CDR3 contains 15 residues. The CDR3, as DNA: TGCGCCAGCAGCTTGGCCGTCGGGAGTGGCGATGAGCAGTTCTTC. This translates into CASSLAVGSGDEQFF.

This clonotype was seen ten or more times. The chain joins TRBV20-1 to TRBJ1-1; a weak D match, TRBD1 (5 bases). The CDR3 runs 15 residues. V lost 0 bases to trimming and J lost 2 bases, with 13 bases between them. Germline V gene lookup returns CDR1 DFQATT and CDR2 SNEGSKA (reference sequence). CDR3 loop: CSAREWGVRNTEAFF. CDR3 nucleotide sequence: TGCAGTGCTAGAGAATGGGGGGTTAGAAACACTGAAGCTTTCTTT.

This clonotype showed up many times. The chain employs TRBV5-1 and TRBJ2-3; tentative D call: TRBD2 (6 bases). V was pared by 5 bases and J by 2 bases, with 12 bases between. CDR3 size: 14 residues. Germline V lookup: CDR1 SGHRS, CDR2 YFSETQ. CDR3 nucleotide sequence: TGCGCCAGCAGGCCGGACTATTACACAGATACGCAGTATTTT. Translated: CASRPDYYTDTQYF.

Regarding this clonotype: Since a much larger clone is just one base distant, this may be a read error. The chain uses TRBV20-1 and TRBJ2-1; D is undetermined. Deletions cut 8 bases from V and 2 bases from J, with 16 bases between. Looked up from germline, CDR1 is DFQATT and CDR2 is SNEGSKA (reference sequence). The CDR3 is made up of 14 amino acids. In DNA form, the CDR3 reads TGCAGTTCTCCCACACGTGGCGCCTACAATGAGCAGTTCTTC. This encodes CSSPTRGAYNEQFF.

This clonotype was picked up a small number of times. The V gene is TRBV14, the J gene TRBJ2-1; D is ambiguous. This CDR3 comprises 16 residues. V lost 0 bases to trimming and J lost 4 bases, with 13 bases between them. In germline, CDR1 is SGHDN, CDR2 FVKESK. The CDR3 DNA reads TGTGCCAGCAGCCAAGATATCGGGCAGGCGTACAATGAGCAGTTCTTC. Translated: CASSQDIGQAYNEQFF.

This clonotype was seen repeatedly, ten times or more. The chain joins TRBV29-1 to TRBJ1-2; D unresolved. Germline values: CDR1 SQVTM, CDR2 ANQGSEA. The germline V and J ends were trimmed by 7 bases and 4 bases, with 13 bases remaining between them. The CDR3 spans 12 residues. The CDR3 region has the DNA TGCAGCGCTGAGGAGGGCGGCTATGGCTACACCTTC. This sequence encodes CSAEEGGYGYTF.